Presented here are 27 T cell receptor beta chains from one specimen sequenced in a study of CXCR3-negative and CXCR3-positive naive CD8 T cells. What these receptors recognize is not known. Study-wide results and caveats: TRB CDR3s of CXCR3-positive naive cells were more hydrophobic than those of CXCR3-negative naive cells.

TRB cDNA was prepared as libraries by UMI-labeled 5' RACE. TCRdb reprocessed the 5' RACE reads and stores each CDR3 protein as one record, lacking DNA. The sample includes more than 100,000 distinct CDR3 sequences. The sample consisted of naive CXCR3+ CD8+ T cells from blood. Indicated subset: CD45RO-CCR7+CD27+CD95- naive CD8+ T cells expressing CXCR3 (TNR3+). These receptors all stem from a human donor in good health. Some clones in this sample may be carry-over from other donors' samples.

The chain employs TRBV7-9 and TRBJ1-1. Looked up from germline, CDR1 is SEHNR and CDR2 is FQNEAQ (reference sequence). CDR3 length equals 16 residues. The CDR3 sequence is CASSFPTGPSDSEAFF.

The chain's CDR3 is CSLKLAGALGTQYF. The rearrangement uses TRBV29-1 and TRBJ2-5; TCRdb designates TRBD2, a call that cannot be tested without DNA. CDR3 length: 14 amino acids. The germline gives CDR1 SQVTM, CDR2 ANQGSEA.

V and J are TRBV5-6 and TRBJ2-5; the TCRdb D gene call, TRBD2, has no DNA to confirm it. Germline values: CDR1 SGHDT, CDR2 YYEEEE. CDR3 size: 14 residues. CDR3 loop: CASSWGDSQETQYF.

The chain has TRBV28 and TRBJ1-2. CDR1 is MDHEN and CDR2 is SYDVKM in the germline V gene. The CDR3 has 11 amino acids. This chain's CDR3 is CASRAAYGYTF.

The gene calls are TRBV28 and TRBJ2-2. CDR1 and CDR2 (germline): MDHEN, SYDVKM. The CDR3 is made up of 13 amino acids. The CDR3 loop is CASSFQSTGELFF.

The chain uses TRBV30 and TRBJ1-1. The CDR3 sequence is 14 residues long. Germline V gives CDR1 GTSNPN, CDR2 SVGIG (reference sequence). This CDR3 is CAWTVIQKNTEAFF.

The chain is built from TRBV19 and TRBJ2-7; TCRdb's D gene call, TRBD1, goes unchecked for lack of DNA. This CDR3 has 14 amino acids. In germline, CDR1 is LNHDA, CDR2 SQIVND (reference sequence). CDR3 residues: CASSMRQGFDEQYF.

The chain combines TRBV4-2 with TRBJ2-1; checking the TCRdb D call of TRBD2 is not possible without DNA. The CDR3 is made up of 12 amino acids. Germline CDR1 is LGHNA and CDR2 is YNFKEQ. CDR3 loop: CASSQADSEQFF.

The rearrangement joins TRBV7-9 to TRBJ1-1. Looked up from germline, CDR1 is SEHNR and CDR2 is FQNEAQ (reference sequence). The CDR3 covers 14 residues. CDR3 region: CASSLAGTLTEAFF. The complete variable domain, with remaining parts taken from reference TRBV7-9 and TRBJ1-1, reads DTGVSQNPRHKITKRGQNVTFRCDPISEHNRLYWYRQTLGQGPEFLTYFQNEAQLEKSRLLSDRFSAERPKGSFSTLEIQRTEQGDSAMYLCASSLAGTLTEAFFGQGTRLTVV.

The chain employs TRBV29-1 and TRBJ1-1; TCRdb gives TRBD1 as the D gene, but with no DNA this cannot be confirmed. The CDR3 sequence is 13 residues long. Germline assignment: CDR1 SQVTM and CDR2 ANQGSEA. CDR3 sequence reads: CSVEDRGAAEAFF.

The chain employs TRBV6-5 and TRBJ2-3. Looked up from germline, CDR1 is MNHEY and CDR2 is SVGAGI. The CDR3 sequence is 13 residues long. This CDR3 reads CASSRDPPDTQYF.

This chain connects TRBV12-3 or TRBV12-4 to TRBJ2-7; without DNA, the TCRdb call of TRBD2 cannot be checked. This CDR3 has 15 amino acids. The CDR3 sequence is CASSPIAGPSYEQYF.

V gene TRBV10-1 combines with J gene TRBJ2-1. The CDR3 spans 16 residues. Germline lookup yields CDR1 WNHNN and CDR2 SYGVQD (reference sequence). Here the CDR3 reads CASSESEVDHYNEQFF.

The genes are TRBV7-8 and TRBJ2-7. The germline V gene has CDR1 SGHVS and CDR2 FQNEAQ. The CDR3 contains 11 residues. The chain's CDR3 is CASSFIYEQYF.

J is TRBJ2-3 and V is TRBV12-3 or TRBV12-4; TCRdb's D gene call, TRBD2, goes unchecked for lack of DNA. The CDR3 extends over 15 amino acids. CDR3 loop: CASSQGLAPTDTQYF.

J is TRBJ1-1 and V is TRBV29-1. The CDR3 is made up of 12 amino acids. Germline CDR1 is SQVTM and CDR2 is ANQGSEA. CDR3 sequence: CSYMGLPEGAFF.

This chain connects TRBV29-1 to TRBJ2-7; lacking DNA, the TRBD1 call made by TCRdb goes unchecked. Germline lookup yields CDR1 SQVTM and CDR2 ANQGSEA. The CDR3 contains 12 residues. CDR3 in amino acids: CSVEGQSNEQYF.

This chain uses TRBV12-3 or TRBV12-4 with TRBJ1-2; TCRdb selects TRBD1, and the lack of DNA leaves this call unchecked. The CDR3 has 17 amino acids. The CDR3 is CASSPSGTEPSNYGYTF.

CDR3 in amino acids: CASSSEGGQGYSYEQYF. This chain links TRBV28 with TRBJ2-7; as DNA is missing, the TRBD1 call by TCRdb cannot be tested. CDR1 and CDR2 from the germline V gene are MDHEN and SYDVKM. The CDR3 loop spans 17 amino acids.

CDR3 sequence: CSGVGDLEGAFF. The chain combines TRBV20-1 with TRBJ1-1. CDR3 length: 12 residues. CDR1 DFQATT and CDR2 SNEGSKA come from the germline V gene (reference sequence).

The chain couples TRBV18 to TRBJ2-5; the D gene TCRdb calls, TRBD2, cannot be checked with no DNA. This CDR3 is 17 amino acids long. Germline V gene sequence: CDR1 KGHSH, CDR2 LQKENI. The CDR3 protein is CASSPGLAGGYQETQYF.

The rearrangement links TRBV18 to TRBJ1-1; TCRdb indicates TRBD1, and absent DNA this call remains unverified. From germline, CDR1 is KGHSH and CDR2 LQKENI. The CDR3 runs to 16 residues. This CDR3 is CASSPTQGQMGTEAFF.

The CDR3: CASSQATGGRTEAFF. V gene TRBV7-9 combines with J gene TRBJ1-1; TCRdb's assignment of TRBD1 cannot be checked, as there is no DNA. Germline assignment: CDR1 SEHNR and CDR2 FQNEAQ (reference sequence). This CDR3 is built from 15 residues.

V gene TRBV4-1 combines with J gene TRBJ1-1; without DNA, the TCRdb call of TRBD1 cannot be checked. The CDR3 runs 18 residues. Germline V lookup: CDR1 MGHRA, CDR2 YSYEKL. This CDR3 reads CASSQMRGIRQVNTEAFF.

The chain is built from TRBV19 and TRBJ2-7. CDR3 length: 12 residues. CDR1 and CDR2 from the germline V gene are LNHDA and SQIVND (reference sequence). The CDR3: CASSDTFYEQYF.

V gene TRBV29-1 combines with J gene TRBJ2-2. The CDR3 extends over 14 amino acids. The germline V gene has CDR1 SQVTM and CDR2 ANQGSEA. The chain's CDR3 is CSVEGDTNTGELFF.

The CDR3: CASNLLAGARYEQYF. V is TRBV28 and J is TRBJ2-7; without DNA, the TCRdb call of TRBD2 cannot be checked. The germline V gene has CDR1 MDHEN and CDR2 SYDVKM. The CDR3 totals 15 residues.